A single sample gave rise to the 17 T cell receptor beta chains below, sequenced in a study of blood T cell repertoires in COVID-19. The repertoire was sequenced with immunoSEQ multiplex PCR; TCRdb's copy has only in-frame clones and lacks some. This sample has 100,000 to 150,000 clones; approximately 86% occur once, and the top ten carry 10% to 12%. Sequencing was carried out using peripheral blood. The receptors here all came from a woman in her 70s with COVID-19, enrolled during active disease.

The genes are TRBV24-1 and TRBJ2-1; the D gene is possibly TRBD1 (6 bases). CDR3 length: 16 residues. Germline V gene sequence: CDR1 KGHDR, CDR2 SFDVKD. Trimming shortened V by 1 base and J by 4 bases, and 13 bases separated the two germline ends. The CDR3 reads CATSDFGPRGYNEQFF. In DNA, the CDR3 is TGTGCCACCAGTGATTTTGGGCCCAGGGGATACAATGAGCAGTTCTTC.

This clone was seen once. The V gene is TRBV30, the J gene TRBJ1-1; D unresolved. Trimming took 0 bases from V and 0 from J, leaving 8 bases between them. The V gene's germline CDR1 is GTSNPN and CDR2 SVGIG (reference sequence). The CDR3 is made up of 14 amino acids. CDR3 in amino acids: CAWSVTAMNTEAFF. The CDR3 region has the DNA TGTGCCTGGAGTGTTACAGCCATGAACACTGAAGCTTTCTTT.

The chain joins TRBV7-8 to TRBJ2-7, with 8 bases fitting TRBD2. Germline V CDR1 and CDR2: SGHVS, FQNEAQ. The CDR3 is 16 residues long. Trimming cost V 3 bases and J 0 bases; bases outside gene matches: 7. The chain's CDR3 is CASSFESGGNSYEQYF. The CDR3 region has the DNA TGTGCCAGCAGCTTCGAGAGCGGGGGTAACTCCTACGAGCAGTACTTC.

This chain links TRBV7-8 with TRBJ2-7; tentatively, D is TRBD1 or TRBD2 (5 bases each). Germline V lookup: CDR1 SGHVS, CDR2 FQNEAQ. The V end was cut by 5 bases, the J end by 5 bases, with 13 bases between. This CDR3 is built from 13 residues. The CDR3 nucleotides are TGTGCCAGCAGCATAGGGGAGCGGCACGAGCAGTACTTC. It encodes CASSIGERHEQYF. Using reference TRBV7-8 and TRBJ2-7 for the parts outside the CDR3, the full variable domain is GAGVSQSPRYKVAKRGQDVALRCDPISGHVSLFWYQQALGQGPEFLTYFQNEAQLDKSGLPSDRFFAERPEGSVSTLKIQRTQQEDSAVYLCASSIGERHEQYFGPGTRLTVT.

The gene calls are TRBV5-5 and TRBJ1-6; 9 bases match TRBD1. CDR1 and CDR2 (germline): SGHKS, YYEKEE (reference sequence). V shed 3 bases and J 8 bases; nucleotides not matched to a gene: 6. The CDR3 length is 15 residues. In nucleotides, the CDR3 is TGTGCCAGCAGCTCACAGACAGGGGGTTATTCACCCCTCCACTTT. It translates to CASSSQTGGYSPLHF.

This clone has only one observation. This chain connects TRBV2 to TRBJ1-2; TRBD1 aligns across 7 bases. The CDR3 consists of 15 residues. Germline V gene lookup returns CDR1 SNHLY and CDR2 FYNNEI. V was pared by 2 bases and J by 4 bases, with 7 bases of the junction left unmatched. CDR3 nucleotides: TGTGCCAGCAGTGAAAGCCAGGGGGTTCGCTATGGCTACACCTTC. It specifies CASSESQGVRYGYTF. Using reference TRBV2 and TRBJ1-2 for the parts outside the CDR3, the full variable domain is EPEVTQTPSHQVTQMGQEVILRCVPISNHLYFYWYRQILGQKVEFLVSFYNNEISEKSEIFDDQFSVERPDGSNFTLKIRSTKLEDSAMYFCASSESQGVRYGYTFGSGTRLTVV.

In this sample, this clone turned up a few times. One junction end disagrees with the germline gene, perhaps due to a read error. The CDR3 coding sequence is TGTGCCAGCAGCTTAACTTCCCAGGACAGGCTCGACTTT. It translates to CASSLTSQDRLDF. V gene TRBV5-6 combines with J gene TRBJ1-1; 7 nucleotides match TRBD1. Germline V CDR1 and CDR2: SGHDT, YYEEEE. The CDR3 is 13 amino acids.

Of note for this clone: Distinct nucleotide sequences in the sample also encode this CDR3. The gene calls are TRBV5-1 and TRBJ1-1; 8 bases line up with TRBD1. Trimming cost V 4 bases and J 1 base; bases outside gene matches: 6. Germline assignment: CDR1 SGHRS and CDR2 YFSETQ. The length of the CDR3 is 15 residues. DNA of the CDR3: TGCGCCAGCAGCCCTACCGGGACAGGGAACACTGAAGCTTTCTTT. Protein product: CASSPTGTGNTEAFF.

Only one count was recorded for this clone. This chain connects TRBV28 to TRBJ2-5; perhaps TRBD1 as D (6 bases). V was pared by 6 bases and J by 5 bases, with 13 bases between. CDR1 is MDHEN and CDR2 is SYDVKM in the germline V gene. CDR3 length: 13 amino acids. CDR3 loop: CASRPTGLETQYF. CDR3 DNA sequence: TGTGCCAGCAGACCAACAGGGTTGGAGACCCAGTACTTC.

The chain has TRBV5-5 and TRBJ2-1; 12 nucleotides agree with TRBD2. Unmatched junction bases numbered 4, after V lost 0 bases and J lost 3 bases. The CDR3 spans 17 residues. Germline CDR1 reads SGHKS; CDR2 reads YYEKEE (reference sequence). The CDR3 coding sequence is TGTGCCAGCAGCTTGGCTAGCGGGGGGGCCCTCTACAATGAGCAGTTCTTC. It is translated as CASSLASGGALYNEQFF.

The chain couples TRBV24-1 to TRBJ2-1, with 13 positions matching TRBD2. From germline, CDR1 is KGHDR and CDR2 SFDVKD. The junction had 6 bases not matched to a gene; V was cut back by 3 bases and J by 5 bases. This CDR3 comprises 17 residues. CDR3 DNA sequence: TGTGCCACCAGTGATACACTAGCGGGGGGGCCCGACAATGAGCAGTTCTTC. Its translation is CATSDTLAGGPDNEQFF.

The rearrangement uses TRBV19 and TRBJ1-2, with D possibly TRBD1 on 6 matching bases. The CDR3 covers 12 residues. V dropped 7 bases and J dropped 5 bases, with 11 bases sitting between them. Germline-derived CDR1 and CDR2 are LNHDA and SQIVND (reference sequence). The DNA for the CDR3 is TGTGCCAGTAAACGGACAGATTATGGCTACACCTTC. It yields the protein CASKRTDYGYTF.

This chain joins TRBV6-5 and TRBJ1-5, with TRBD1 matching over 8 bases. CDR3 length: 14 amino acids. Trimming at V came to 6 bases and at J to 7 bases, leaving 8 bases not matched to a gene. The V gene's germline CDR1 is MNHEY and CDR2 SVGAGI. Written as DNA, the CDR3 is TGTGCCAGCAGACCCGGACAGGGTAGACAGCCCCAGCATTTT. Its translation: CASRPGQGRQPQHF.

The CDR3 DNA follows: TGTGCCAGCACCCTTGGGGGGGCGGGAGGCTACACCTTC. It is translated as CASTLGGAGGYTF. The V call is TRBV12-3 or TRBV12-4, the J call TRBJ1-2; D possibly corresponds to TRBD1 (6 bases). V lost 7 bases to trimming and J lost 8 bases, with 17 bases between them. The CDR3 totals 13 residues.

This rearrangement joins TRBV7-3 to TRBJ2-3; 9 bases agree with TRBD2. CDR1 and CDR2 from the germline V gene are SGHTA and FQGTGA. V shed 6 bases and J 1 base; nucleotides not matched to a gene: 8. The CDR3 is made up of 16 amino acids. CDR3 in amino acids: CASRLGLAQGTDTQYF. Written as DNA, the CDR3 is TGTGCCAGCAGACTCGGACTAGCGCAAGGCACAGATACGCAGTATTTT.

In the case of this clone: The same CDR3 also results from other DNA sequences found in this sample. CDR3 in DNA: TGTGCCAGCAGCGCCGGGCAGGGGGCAAACTCACCCCTCCACTTT. As protein: CASSAGQGANSPLHF. The V gene is TRBV9, the J gene TRBJ1-6; TRBD1 agrees at 8 bases. J gave up 10 bases and V 3 bases, and 9 bases lay outside the gene matches. The CDR3 length is 15 residues. In germline, CDR1 is SGDLS, CDR2 YYNGEE.

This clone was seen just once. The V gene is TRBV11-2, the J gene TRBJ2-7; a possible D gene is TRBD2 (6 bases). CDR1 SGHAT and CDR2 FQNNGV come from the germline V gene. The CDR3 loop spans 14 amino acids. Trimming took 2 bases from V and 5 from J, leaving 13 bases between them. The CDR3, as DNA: TGTGCCAGCAGCTTACCCGCCGGGACTCACGAGCAGTACTTC. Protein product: CASSLPAGTHEQYF.